Shown below are 18 T cell receptor beta chains from a single sample sequenced in a study of T cells in Graves' hyperthyroidism and ophthalmopathy. TCR beta CDR3 regions were amplified from RNA. Primed by the HTBI set, a first-round RT-PCR was run on the TCR CDR3. TCRdb passed the multiplex PCR reads through MiXCR, listing each CDR3 protein once. The sample includes 600,000 or so distinct CDR3 sequences, roughly 15% of them seen just once. Source material: blood. These receptors all stem from a woman aged 50 to 65 with Graves' ophthalmopathy.

As regards this clonotype: This sequence may be a read error, since a much larger clone differs from it by one base. This sequence joins TRBV12-3 or TRBV12-4 and TRBJ2-2, with a tentative D call TRBD2 (6 bases). The CDR3 spans 13 residues. The CDR3 is CGSSYGSTGELFF. DNA of the CDR3: TGTGGCAGCAGTTACGGGAGCACCGGGGAGCTGTTTTTT.

This clonotype has a count of ten or more. V is TRBV5-5 and J is TRBJ2-7, with 9 bases matching TRBD1. The CDR3 contains 15 residues. The V and J ends lost 1 base and 3 bases, in that order; junction bases with no gene match: 5. Germline V gene lookup returns CDR1 SGHKS and CDR2 YYEKEE (reference sequence). As DNA, the CDR3 is TGTGCCAGCAGCTTGACCGGGACAGGGAGCTACGAGCAGTACTTC. Translation: CASSLTGTGSYEQYF.

This clonotype was observed many times. The chain links TRBV6-2 or TRBV6-3 to TRBJ2-1; D is uncertain. The CDR3 is 18 amino acids. Germline-derived CDR1 and CDR2 are MNHEY and SVGEGT. V was pared by 0 bases and J by 2 bases, with 17 bases between. The CDR3 region has the DNA TGTGCCAGCAGTTACTCGAAGTTGGGCGGAACCCCCTACAATGAGCAGTTCTTC. Protein sequence: CASSYSKLGGTPYNEQFF.

CDR3 DNA sequence: TGTGCCAGCAGTCCCGCCCTTAACAATGAGCAGTTCTTC. It is translated as CASSPALNNEQFF. The chain carries TRBV12-3 or TRBV12-4 and TRBJ2-1; D not certain. This CDR3 contains 13 residues. The V and J ends lost 5 bases and 5 bases respectively, with 10 bases between them.

Ten or more counts support this clonotype. The V and J genes are TRBV20-1 and TRBJ2-1, with D tentatively TRBD2 (6 bases). Looked up from germline, CDR1 is DFQATT and CDR2 is SNEGSKA (reference sequence). The CDR3 covers 13 residues. Trimming stripped 1 base from V and 8 bases from J, with 12 bases between. The DNA for the CDR3 is TGCAGTGCTAGAGGACTAGGCTTCGATGAGCAGTTCTTC. Translating it yields CSARGLGFDEQFF.

The chain has TRBV19 and TRBJ1-4, with D perhaps TRBD1 (6 bases). Per germline, CDR1 LNHDA and CDR2 SQIVND (reference sequence). The V gene lost 4 bases and the J gene lost 5 bases, with 20 bases spanning the gap. The CDR3 covers 17 residues. The CDR3 here is CASSTGGGARRNEKLFF. The CDR3 DNA sequence: TGTGCCAGTAGTACGGGGGGGGGCGCTCGGAGGAATGAAAAACTGTTTTTT.

The table lists this clonotype with many counts. V gene TRBV2 combines with J gene TRBJ1-4; TRBD1 matches 8 bases. With V trimmed by 3 bases and J by 7 bases, 1 base remained unmatched. The germline V gene encodes CDR1 SNHLY and CDR2 FYNNEI. The CDR3 totals 13 residues. CDR3 residues: CASSDRGREKLFF. The CDR3, as DNA: TGTGCCAGCAGTGACAGGGGGCGTGAAAAACTGTTTTTT.

V usage is TRBV20-1 and J usage is TRBJ1-5; weak D call: TRBD1 (5 bases). CDR3 size: 17 residues. Trimming stripped 4 bases from V and 0 bases from J, with 19 bases between. CDR1 and CDR2 from the germline V gene are DFQATT and SNEGSKA (reference sequence). The CDR3 protein is CSAINSEGTNSNQPQHF. In DNA form, the CDR3 reads TGCAGTGCTATCAATAGTGAGGGGACGAATAGCAATCAGCCCCAGCATTTT.

This chain joins TRBV20-1 and TRBJ2-1; maybe TRBD2 (5 bases). Germline V lookup: CDR1 DFQATT, CDR2 SNEGSKA (reference sequence). The CDR3 is 16 amino acids. V lost 0 bases, J lost 0 bases, and 12 bases lay in between. The CDR3: CSAREAGGSSYNEQFF. For the CDR3, the DNA is TGCAGTGCTAGAGAGGCTGGTGGGAGCTCCTACAATGAGCAGTTCTTC.

This clonotype was detected ten times or more. J is TRBJ1-5 and V is TRBV7-2; 10 bases match TRBD1. Germline CDR1 is SGHTA and CDR2 is FQGNSA. Germline trimming cut 2 bases from V and 11 bases from J; bases unmatched to any gene: 6. CDR3 length: 14 residues. CDR3 sequence reads: CASSLTGTGAAQHF. In nucleotides, the CDR3 is TGTGCCAGCAGCTTAACCGGGACAGGGGCCGCCCAGCATTTT.

This clonotype has just a few counts. This rearrangement joins TRBV9 to TRBJ2-3, with TRBD2 matching over 12 bases. The CDR3 consists of 15 residues. V lost 0 bases to trimming and J lost 4 bases; unmatched junction nucleotides: 0. Germline V CDR1 and CDR2: SGDLS, YYNGEE. As DNA, the CDR3 is TGTGCCAGCAGCGTAGCTAGCGGGAGGGCAGATACGCAGTATTTT. Translation: CASSVASGRADTQYF.

The chain carries TRBV6-1 and TRBJ2-5, with unresolved D. Germline CDR1 reads MNHNS; CDR2 reads SASEGT. This CDR3 is built from 15 residues. V was pared by 0 bases and J by 5 bases, with 13 bases between. Written as DNA, the CDR3 is TGTGCCAGCAGTGAAGCGTTTAATGTCCGGGAGACCCAGTACTTC. Encoded protein: CASSEAFNVRETQYF.

In this sample, this clonotype turned up many times. The chain uses TRBV5-1 and TRBJ2-2; 10 nucleotides agree with TRBD2. Germline-derived CDR1 and CDR2 are SGHRS and YFSETQ. The CDR3 runs to 20 residues. Trimming at V came to 4 bases and at J to 0 bases, leaving 15 bases not matched to a gene. The CDR3 region has the DNA TGCGCCAGCAGCCCGGAGACTAGCGGGCTACTGACAGCGAACACCGGGGAGCTGTTTTTT. Amino acids: CASSPETSGLLTANTGELFF.

At least ten counts were recorded for this clonotype. The chain uses TRBV7-9 and TRBJ2-3; no firm D call. CDR3 size: 15 residues. V was pared by 0 bases and J by 0 bases, with 7 bases between. CDR1 and CDR2 from the germline V gene are SEHNR and FQNEAQ (reference sequence). DNA for the CDR3: TGTGCCAGCAGCTTAGCGTTGTCAAGCACAGATACGCAGTATTTT. Translated, it gives CASSLALSSTDTQYF. The full variable domain, in which reference TRBV7-9 and TRBJ2-3 provide the parts outside the CDR3, is DTGVSQNPRHKITKRGQNVTFRCDPISEHNRLYWYRQTLGQGPEFLTYFQNEAQLEKSRLLSDRFSAERPKGSFSTLEIQRTEQGDSAMYLCASSLALSSTDTQYFGPGTRLTVL.

The gene calls are TRBV27 and TRBJ2-2; TRBD1 might be the D (5 bases). From germline, CDR1 is MNHEY and CDR2 SMNVEV (reference sequence). The ends were cut back, 7 bases at V and 2 bases at J, with 8 bases in the middle. The CDR3 length is 13 residues. The CDR3 DNA is TGTGCCAGCAAGGGGCCTAACACCGGGGAGCTGTTTTTT. It codes for CASKGPNTGELFF.

This chain joins TRBV2 and TRBJ1-1; D is unclear. V was shortened by 6 bases and J by 2 bases, with 16 bases between the two germline ends. The CDR3 has 15 amino acids. Germline V gene lookup returns CDR1 SNHLY and CDR2 FYNNEI. CDR3 loop: CASRRGIGINTEAFF. CDR3 nucleotide sequence: TGTGCCAGCAGACGGGGTATTGGGATTAACACTGAAGCTTTCTTT.

This clonotype was seen once. The chain couples TRBV20-1 to TRBJ2-3; 12 bases are a match to TRBD2. CDR1 DFQATT and CDR2 SNEGSKA come from the germline V gene (reference sequence). The CDR3 is 16 amino acids. V trimming: 6 bases; J trimming: 2 bases; junction bases outside the gene matches: 9. CDR3 sequence (DNA): TGCAGTGCCCCACTCCTAGCGGGAGGGTCCACAGATACGCAGTATTTT. Translated: CSAPLLAGGSTDTQYF.

In its sample, this clonotype was seen many times. This rearrangement joins TRBV6-2 or TRBV6-3 to TRBJ2-1, with 8 nucleotides matching TRBD2. Germline V gives CDR1 MNHEY, CDR2 SVGEGT. The CDR3 is made up of 16 amino acids. After removal of 6 bases from V and 7 bases from J, the junction contained 14 bases not matched to a gene. CDR3 residues: CASRSQGAGVRNEQFF. The CDR3 nucleotides read TGTGCCAGCAGAAGCCAGGGAGCGGGAGTTAGGAATGAGCAGTTCTTC.